These 6 T cell receptor beta chains share one sample of origin, sequenced in a study of blood T cell repertoires in COVID-19. Data came from immunoSEQ multiplex PCR; TCRdb stores just in-frame clones and leaves some out. The profile shows about 200,000 clones, approximately 80% of them singletons. Sequencing was performed on peripheral blood. The receptors come from a human donor with acute or convalescent COVID-19. The donor label of this sample is uncertain.

The rearrangement joins TRBV7-8 to TRBJ2-1; 10 bases match TRBD2. The CDR3 runs 20 residues. V was pared by 1 base and J by 0 bases, with 12 bases of the junction left unmatched. Germline-derived CDR1 and CDR2 are SGHVS and FQNEAQ. For the CDR3, the DNA is TGTGCCAGCAGCTTAGGAGGGACTAGCGTTGGACCATTCTCCTACAATGAGCAGTTCTTC. This translates into CASSLGGTSVGPFSYNEQFF.

The chain recombines TRBV5-1 with TRBJ2-1; 11 bases map to TRBD2. The germline gives CDR1 SGHRS, CDR2 YFSETQ. J was trimmed by 9 bases and V by 4 bases; bases with no gene match: 12. The CDR3 loop spans 16 amino acids. CDR3 region: CASSTTSGTPSGEQFF. CDR3 DNA: TGCGCCAGCAGCACGACTAGCGGGACACCCTCCGGTGAGCAGTTCTTC.

This clone was observed a few times. V is TRBV28 and J is TRBJ1-6; D may be TRBD1 (6 bases). Trimming cost V 4 bases and J 7 bases, with 17 bases left between them. This CDR3 is built from 16 residues. Germline V gene sequence: CDR1 MDHEN, CDR2 SYDVKM. CDR3 region: CASSSTGYRENSPLHF. CDR3 DNA: TGTGCCAGCAGTTCCACAGGGTACCGGGAAAATTCACCCCTCCACTTT.

Notes on this clone: Germline is not matched at one junction end, which may reflect a read error. In the same sample, other DNA sequences code for this CDR3. V is TRBV11-1 and J is TRBJ1-2, with a possible D match to TRBD1 (5 bases). The germline gives CDR1 SGHAT, CDR2 FQDESV (reference sequence). The CDR3 is made up of 13 amino acids. DNA of the CDR3: TGTGCCAGCAGCCCGGGGGTCGTGTACGGCTACACTTTC. It specifies CASSPGVVYGYTF.

This chain connects TRBV19 to TRBJ2-7; 7 bases are a match to TRBD1. Germline lookup yields CDR1 LNHDA and CDR2 SQIVND (reference sequence). V was clipped by 8 bases and J by 2 bases; unmatched bases: 0. The CDR3 length is 11 residues. For the CDR3, the DNA is TGTGCCAGTGGACAGGCCTACGAGCAGTACTTC. This codes for CASGQAYEQYF.

This chain connects TRBV6-5 to TRBJ1-1; D ambiguous. Trimming shortened V by 0 bases and J by 3 bases, and 11 bases separated the two germline ends. The germline V gene has CDR1 MNHEY and CDR2 SVGAGI. The CDR3 length is 15 residues. CDR3 region: CASSYSNRQDTEAFF. The CDR3 coding sequence is TGTGCCAGCAGTTACTCGAACAGACAAGACACTGAAGCTTTCTTT.